This T cell receptor (beta chain) was recorded in a study of blood T cell repertoires in COVID-19. The CDR3 runs 16 residues. Germline-derived CDR1 and CDR2 are KGHDR and SFDVKD. J gave up 0 bases and V 6 bases, and 4 bases lay outside the gene matches. In the authors' methods: Using reference gene primer amplification, nucleated cell counts were estimated. Sequencing used immunoSEQ multiplex PCR; TCRdb keeps in-frame clones, though not all of them. V and J calls and clone size are as listed in that table; D and trimming were resolved from the DNA. The sample has 150,000 to 200,000 clones; 80% to 90% are singletons.

The rearrangement uses TRBV24-1 and TRBJ2-6; TRBD2 aligns across 7 bases. The TCR originated in a man aged 18 to 30 who had recovered from COVID-19. What was sequenced was peripheral blood. The CDR3 sequence: CATSLGEGSGANVLTF. The DNA of the CDR3 is TGTGCCACCAGTCTGGGGGAGGGCTCTGGGGCCAACGTCCTGACTTTC.